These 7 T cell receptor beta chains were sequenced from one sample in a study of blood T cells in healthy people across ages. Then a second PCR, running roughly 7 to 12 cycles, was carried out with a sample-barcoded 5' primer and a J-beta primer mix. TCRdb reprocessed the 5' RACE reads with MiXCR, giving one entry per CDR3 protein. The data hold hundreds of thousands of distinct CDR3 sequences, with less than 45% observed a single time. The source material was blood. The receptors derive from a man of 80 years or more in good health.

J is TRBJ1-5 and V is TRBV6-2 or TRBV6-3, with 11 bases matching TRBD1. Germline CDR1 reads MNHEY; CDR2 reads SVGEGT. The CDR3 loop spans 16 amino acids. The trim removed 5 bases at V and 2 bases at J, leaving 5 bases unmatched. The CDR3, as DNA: TGTGCCAGCAGTAACCGGGACAGGGGGGGCAATCAGCCCCAGCATTTT. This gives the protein CASSNRDRGGNQPQHF.

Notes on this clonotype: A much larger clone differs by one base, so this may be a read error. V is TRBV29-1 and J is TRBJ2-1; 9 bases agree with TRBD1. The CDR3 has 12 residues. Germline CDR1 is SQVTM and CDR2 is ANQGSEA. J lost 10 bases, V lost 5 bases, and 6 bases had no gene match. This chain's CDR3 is CSVRDRAYEQFF. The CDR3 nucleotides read TGCAGCGTTCGGGACAGGGCCTACGAGCAGTTCTTC.

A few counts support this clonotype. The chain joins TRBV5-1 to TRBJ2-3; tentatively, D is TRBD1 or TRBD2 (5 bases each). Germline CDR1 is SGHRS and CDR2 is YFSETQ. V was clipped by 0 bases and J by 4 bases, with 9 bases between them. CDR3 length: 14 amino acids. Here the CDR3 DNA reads TGCGCCAGCAGCTTGGCTGGGACGGCAGATACGCAGTATTTT. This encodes CASSLAGTADTQYF.

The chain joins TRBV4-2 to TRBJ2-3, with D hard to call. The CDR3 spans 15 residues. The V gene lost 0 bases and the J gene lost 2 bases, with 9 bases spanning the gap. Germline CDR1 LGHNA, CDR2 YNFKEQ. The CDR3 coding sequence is TGTGCCAGCAGCCAAGAAGGTAGGATCACAGATACGCAGTATTTT. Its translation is CASSQEGRITDTQYF.

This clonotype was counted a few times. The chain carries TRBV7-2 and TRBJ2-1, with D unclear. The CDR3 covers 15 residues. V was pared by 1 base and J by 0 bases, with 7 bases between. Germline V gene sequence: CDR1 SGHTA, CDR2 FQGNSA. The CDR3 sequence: CASSLVRNSYNEQFF. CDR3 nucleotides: TGTGCCAGCAGCTTAGTTCGGAACTCCTACAATGAGCAGTTCTTC.

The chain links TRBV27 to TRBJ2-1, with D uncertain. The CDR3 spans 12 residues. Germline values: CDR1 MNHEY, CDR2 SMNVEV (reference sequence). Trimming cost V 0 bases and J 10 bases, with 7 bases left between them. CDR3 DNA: TGTGCCAGCAGTTTATCTAGCCGCGAGCAGTTCTTC. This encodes CASSLSSREQFF.

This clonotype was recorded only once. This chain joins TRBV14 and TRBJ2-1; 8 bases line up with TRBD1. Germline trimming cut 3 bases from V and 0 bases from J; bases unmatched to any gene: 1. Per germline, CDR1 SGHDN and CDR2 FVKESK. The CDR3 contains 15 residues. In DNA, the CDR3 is TGTGCCAGCAGCCACAGGGGGCCCTCCTACAATGAGCAGTTCTTC. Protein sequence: CASSHRGPSYNEQFF.